These 27 T cell receptor beta chains were sequenced from one sample in a study of blood T cell repertoires in COVID-19. TCRdb's table, derived via immunoSEQ multiplex PCR, lists solely in-frame clones and lacks some. The table lists roughly 240,000 clones, 82% of them singletons. What was sequenced was peripheral blood. The receptors here all came from a woman aged 80 or over with acute or convalescent COVID-19.

The chain recombines TRBV7-9 with TRBJ1-4, with D maybe TRBD1 (6 bases). This CDR3 is 15 amino acids long. The germline gives CDR1 SEHNR, CDR2 FQNEAQ (reference sequence). V dropped 4 bases and J dropped 1 base, with 10 bases sitting between them. In DNA, the CDR3 is TGTGCCAGCAGCTCGGACAGACAAACTAATGAAAAACTGTTTTTT. Translating gives CASSSDRQTNEKLFF.

The chain is built from TRBV28 and TRBJ2-7; 8 nucleotides line up with TRBD1. The germline CDR1 and CDR2 sequences are MDHEN and SYDVKM. The length of the CDR3 is 12 residues. V was clipped by 7 bases and J by 5 bases; unmatched bases: 4. The CDR3 DNA reads as TGTGCCAGCACCGGACAGGGACACGAGCAGTACTTC. It encodes CASTGQGHEQYF. The full variable domain, rest sourced from reference TRBV28 and TRBJ2-7, is DVKVTQSSRYLVKRTGEKVFLECVQDMDHENMFWYRQDPGLGLRLIYFSYDVKMKEKGDIPEGYSVSREKKERFSLILESASTNQTSMYLCASTGQGHEQYFGPGTRLTVT.

The chain uses TRBV4-3 and TRBJ2-2; D is possibly TRBD2 (6 bases). V was trimmed by 1 base and J by 5 bases, leaving 11 bases between them. This CDR3 comprises 15 residues. Germline CDR1 and CDR2: LGHNA and YSLEER. The CDR3: CASSQVASATGELFF. The CDR3, as DNA: TGCGCCAGCAGCCAAGTTGCTAGCGCAACCGGGGAGCTGTTTTTT.

This chain joins TRBV2 and TRBJ2-5; D unclear. The CDR3 is 12 residues long. The germline V gene has CDR1 SNHLY and CDR2 FYNNEI. Between the trimmed V and J ends, which lost 8 bases and 3 bases, there was a span of 10 bases. This CDR3 reads CASAREEETQYF. The CDR3 coding sequence is TGTGCCAGCGCGCGAGAGGAAGAGACCCAGTACTTC.

This clone has just one count. The gene calls are TRBV5-1 and TRBJ1-4, with D unresolved. The V gene lost 4 bases and the J gene lost 8 bases, with 12 bases spanning the gap. This CDR3 region has 13 residues. The germline V gene has CDR1 SGHRS and CDR2 YFSETQ. CDR3 in amino acids: CASSPSGLEKLFF. As DNA, the CDR3 is TGCGCCAGCAGCCCCAGCGGGTTAGAAAAACTGTTTTTT.

This rearrangement joins TRBV7-3 to TRBJ2-3, with 7 bases lining up with TRBD2. Looked up from germline, CDR1 is SGHTA and CDR2 is FQGTGA. The CDR3 covers 14 residues. V was pared by 6 bases and J by 3 bases, with 6 bases of the junction left unmatched. CDR3 sequence: CASRKSGATDTQYF. In DNA form, the CDR3 reads TGTGCCAGCAGGAAAAGCGGGGCTACAGATACGCAGTATTTT.

The genes are TRBV2 and TRBJ1-2; 10 positions match TRBD1. CDR3 length: 11 amino acids. From germline, CDR1 is SNHLY and CDR2 FYNNEI. V gave up 10 bases and J gave up 8 bases; unmatched junction bases: 4. The CDR3 here is CAKTTGGGYTF. In DNA form, the CDR3 reads TGTGCCAAAACGACAGGGGGCGGCTACACCTTC.

This clone has a single count. This CDR3 reads CASGRVSAGNTIYF. The CDR3, as DNA: TGTGCCAGCGGCAGGGTCTCGGCGGGAAACACCATATATTTT. The chain has TRBV28 and TRBJ1-3; tentatively, D is TRBD1 (5 bases). Germline CDR1 and CDR2: MDHEN and SYDVKM. The CDR3 sequence is 14 residues long. The ends were cut back, 8 bases at V and 4 bases at J, with 15 bases in the middle. The full variable domain, its missing parts supplied by reference TRBV28 and TRBJ1-3, is DVKVTQSSRYLVKRTGEKVFLECVQDMDHENMFWYRQDPGLGLRLIYFSYDVKMKEKGDIPEGYSVSREKKERFSLILESASTNQTSMYLCASGRVSAGNTIYFGEGSWLTVV.

The J gene is TRBJ1-5, the V gene TRBV7-2; the D gene is possibly TRBD1 (6 bases). The CDR3 contains 18 residues. The V end was cut by 1 base, the J end by 0 bases, with 16 bases between. Germline CDR1 reads SGHTA; CDR2 reads FQGNSA. The CDR3 region is CASSLDSGARASNQPQHF. Here the CDR3 DNA reads TGTGCCAGCAGCTTAGACTCAGGGGCCAGGGCTAGCAATCAGCCCCAGCATTTT.

This clone has a single count. The chain is built from TRBV11-2 and TRBJ2-1; D uncertain. Germline CDR1 is SGHAT and CDR2 is FQNNGV. Trimming removed 1 base from V and 5 bases from J, with 12 bases in between. The CDR3 contains 15 residues. CDR3 nucleotides: TGTGCCAGCAGCTTAGCCCGACTTATGAACAATGAGCAGTTCTTC. It specifies CASSLARLMNNEQFF.

This chain joins TRBV7-9 and TRBJ1-2; tentative D call: TRBD1 (5 bases). The germline gives CDR1 SEHNR, CDR2 FQNEAQ (reference sequence). V gave up 5 bases and J gave up 5 bases, with 15 bases separating them. There are 14 residues in the CDR3. Here the CDR3 reads CASSRDSTGYGYTF. The DNA of the CDR3 is TGTGCCAGCAGCAGAGACAGCACCGGTTATGGCTACACCTTC.

The J gene is TRBJ1-3, the V gene TRBV10-2; D is unresolved. There are 15 residues in the CDR3. The V gene lost 6 bases and the J gene lost 0 bases, with 12 bases spanning the gap. Per germline, CDR1 WSHSY and CDR2 SAAADI. For the CDR3, the DNA is TGCGCCAGCAGATCCGGGAGAATCTCTGGAAACACCATATATTTT. Translation: CASRSGRISGNTIYF.

CDR3 coding DNA: TGTGCCAGCAGCTTAGACCCGACTCGGCAGGGGGCCAACAATGAGCAGTTCTTC. The encoded protein is CASSLDPTRQGANNEQFF. This sequence joins TRBV7-9 and TRBJ2-1, with 8 positions matching TRBD1. With V trimmed by 1 base and J by 5 bases, 13 bases remained unmatched. This CDR3 is 18 amino acids long. Germline loops: CDR1 SEHNR, CDR2 FQNEAQ (reference sequence).

In its sample, this clone was seen a few times. The rearrangement uses TRBV30 and TRBJ2-7, with TRBD1 matching over 8 bases. From germline, CDR1 is GTSNPN and CDR2 SVGIG (reference sequence). V trimming: 1 base; J trimming: 6 bases; junction bases outside the gene matches: 5. The CDR3 runs 13 residues. CDR3 nucleotides: TGTGCCTGGAGTGCAGACAGGGGAGGCGAGCAGTACTTC. Translated: CAWSADRGGEQYF.

V and J are TRBV7-9 and TRBJ1-6; TRBD1 aligns across 8 bases. CDR3 length equals 16 residues. J gave up 7 bases and V 5 bases, and 10 bases lay outside the gene matches. Germline CDR1 and CDR2: SEHNR and FQNEAQ (reference sequence). The CDR3 loop reads CASSPFWTGRNSPLHF. DNA for the CDR3: TGTGCCAGCAGCCCCTTCTGGACAGGGAGAAATTCACCCCTCCACTTT.

The V and J genes are TRBV6-5 and TRBJ2-5; 10 bases are shared with TRBD1. With V trimmed by 6 bases and J by 4 bases, 2 bases remained unmatched. Germline V CDR1 and CDR2: MNHEY, SVGAGI. This CDR3 has 13 amino acids. The CDR3 nucleotides are TGTGCCAGCAGGAGGACAGGGGGAGAGACCCAGTACTTC. Its protein is CASRRTGGETQYF.

The chain links TRBV7-9 to TRBJ1-2, with 7 bases matching TRBD1. The CDR3 is 12 amino acids. Losses at the gene ends were 6 bases for V and 7 bases for J; bases not matched to a gene: 5. The germline gives CDR1 SEHNR, CDR2 FQNEAQ (reference sequence). The CDR3 region has the DNA TGTGCCAGCAGAGAGGGGGCCGGTGGCTACACCTTC. This sequence encodes CASREGAGGYTF.

V and J are TRBV10-3 and TRBJ2-4, with TRBD1 matching over 9 bases. V was clipped by 10 bases and J by 4 bases; unmatched bases: 5. The CDR3 spans 13 residues. Germline loops: CDR1 ENHRY, CDR2 SYGVKD. Here the CDR3 DNA reads TGTGCCACCTCCGGGACAGGGAAAAACATTCAGTACTTC. Translating gives CATSGTGKNIQYF.

This chain uses TRBV15 with TRBJ2-5, with 11 bases lining up with TRBD2. Per the germline V gene, CDR1 is LNHNV and CDR2 is YYDKDF (reference sequence). Trimming at V came to 0 bases and at J to 4 bases, leaving 4 bases not matched to a gene. This CDR3 has 16 amino acids. The CDR3 reads CATSRDSGGASETQYF. CDR3 DNA sequence: TGTGCCACCAGCAGAGATAGCGGGGGGGCTTCAGAGACCCAGTACTTC.

This chain links TRBV2 with TRBJ2-2; 12 bases match TRBD2. CDR1 and CDR2 (germline): SNHLY, FYNNEI. The CDR3 totals 16 residues. J lost 0 bases, V lost 6 bases, and 2 bases had no gene match. The CDR3 spells CASRRLAGANTGELFF. CDR3 sequence (DNA): TGTGCCAGCAGGAGACTAGCGGGAGCGAACACCGGGGAGCTGTTTTTT.

V usage is TRBV19 and J usage is TRBJ1-4; D is possibly TRBD1 (6 bases). Trimming removed 5 bases from V and 0 bases from J, with 13 bases in between. Looked up from germline, CDR1 is LNHDA and CDR2 is SQIVND (reference sequence). The CDR3 sequence is 16 residues long. The CDR3 DNA follows: TGTGCCAGTAGTGCCTACAGGGTATCAACTAATGAAAAACTGTTTTTT. Its protein product is CASSAYRVSTNEKLFF.

The chain joins TRBV7-9 to TRBJ1-1; weak D call: TRBD1 (5 bases). CDR1 is SEHNR, CDR2 FQNEAQ, per germline (reference sequence). CDR3 length: 14 residues. The germline V and J ends were trimmed by 3 bases and 0 bases, with 8 bases remaining between them. The CDR3 loop is CASSFGGMNTEAFF. The DNA of the CDR3 is TGTGCCAGCAGCTTCGGGGGTATGAACACTGAAGCTTTCTTT.

The chain uses TRBV6-5 and TRBJ1-1, with TRBD1 as a possible D gene (6 bases). CDR1 is MNHEY and CDR2 is SVGAGI in the germline V gene. The CDR3 loop spans 15 amino acids. V shed 0 bases and J shed 4 bases, with 12 bases lying between them. The CDR3 protein is CASSYSTQGATEAFF. The CDR3 DNA is TGTGCCAGCAGTTACTCGACACAGGGAGCCACTGAAGCTTTCTTT.

This chain connects TRBV2 to TRBJ2-1; 11 bases map to TRBD2. CDR1 SNHLY and CDR2 FYNNEI come from the germline V gene. This CDR3 has 16 residues. Trimming took 7 bases from V and 8 from J; bases not matched to a gene: 13. CDR3 in amino acids: CASTGTSGSLRDEQFF. The CDR3 bases are TGTGCCAGCACCGGGACTAGCGGCAGCTTACGGGATGAGCAGTTCTTC.

The chain has TRBV5-1 and TRBJ2-7; a weak D match, TRBD2 (6 bases). The CDR3 runs to 14 residues. CDR1 is SGHRS, CDR2 YFSETQ, per germline. V was cut by 1 base and J by 5 bases, with 13 bases left in between. CDR3 amino acids: CASSLPTPGDEQYF. The CDR3 DNA sequence: TGCGCCAGCAGCTTGCCTACCCCGGGGGACGAGCAGTACTTC.

V and J are TRBV2 and TRBJ2-1; TRBD2 matches at 9 bases. The germline gives CDR1 SNHLY, CDR2 FYNNEI. The CDR3 sequence is 20 residues long. Losses at the gene ends were 7 bases for V and 2 bases for J; bases not matched to a gene: 21. The CDR3, as DNA: TGTGCCAGCAATAGAAATCCGGGACTAGCTTCGGGCGGCACCTACAATGAGCAGTTCTTC. Translation: CASNRNPGLASGGTYNEQFF.

The chain recombines TRBV6-6 with TRBJ2-1; 7 bases fit TRBD1. V lost 7 bases, J lost 10 bases, and 10 bases stayed unmatched. Germline assignment: CDR1 MNHNY and CDR2 SVGAGI (reference sequence). This CDR3 has 13 amino acids. The CDR3 DNA follows: TGTGCCAGCACCCGGGACAGAATGGGGGAGCAGTTCTTC. Protein: CASTRDRMGEQFF.